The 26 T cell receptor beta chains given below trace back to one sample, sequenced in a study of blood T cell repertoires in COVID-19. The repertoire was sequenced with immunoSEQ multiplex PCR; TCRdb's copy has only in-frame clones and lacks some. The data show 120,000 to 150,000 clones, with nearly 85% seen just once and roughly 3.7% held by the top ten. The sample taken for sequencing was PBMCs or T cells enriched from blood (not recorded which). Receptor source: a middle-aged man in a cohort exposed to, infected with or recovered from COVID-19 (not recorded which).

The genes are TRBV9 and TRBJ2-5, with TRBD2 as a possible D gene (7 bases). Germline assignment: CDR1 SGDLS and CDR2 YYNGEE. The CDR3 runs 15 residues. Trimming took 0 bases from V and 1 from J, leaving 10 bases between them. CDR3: CASSVGRGGQETQYF. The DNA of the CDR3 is TGTGCCAGCAGCGTAGGGAGGGGGGGCCAAGAGACCCAGTACTTC.

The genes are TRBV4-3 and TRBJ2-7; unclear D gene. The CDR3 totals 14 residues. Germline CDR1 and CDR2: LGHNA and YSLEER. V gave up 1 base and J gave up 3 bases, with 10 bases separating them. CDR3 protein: CASSQATGYYEQYF. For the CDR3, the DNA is TGCGCCAGCAGCCAAGCCACCGGGTACTACGAGCAGTACTTC.

The CDR3 DNA reads as TGTGCCAGCAGCTTAGGGACAGGTATCATGAACACTGAAGCTTTCTTT. This translates into CASSLGTGIMNTEAFF. V is TRBV7-6 and J is TRBJ1-1, with TRBD1 matching over 7 bases. The germline gives CDR1 SGHVS, CDR2 FNYEAQ. V was clipped by 1 base and J by 0 bases; unmatched bases: 5. This CDR3 has 16 residues. Full variable domain (outside the CDR3, taken from reference TRBV7-6 and TRBJ1-1): GAGVSQSPRYKVTKRGQDVALRCDPISGHVSLYWYRQALGQGPEFLTYFNYEAQQDKSGLPNDRFSAERPEGSISTLTIQRTEQRDSAMYRCASSLGTGIMNTEAFFGQGTRLTVV.

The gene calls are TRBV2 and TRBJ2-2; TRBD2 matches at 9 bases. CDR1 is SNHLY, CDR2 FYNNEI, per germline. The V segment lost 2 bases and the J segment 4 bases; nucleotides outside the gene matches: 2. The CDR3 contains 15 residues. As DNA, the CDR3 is TGTGCCAGCAGTGAAATACTAGCGGGCACCGGGGAGCTGTTTTTT. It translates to CASSEILAGTGELFF.

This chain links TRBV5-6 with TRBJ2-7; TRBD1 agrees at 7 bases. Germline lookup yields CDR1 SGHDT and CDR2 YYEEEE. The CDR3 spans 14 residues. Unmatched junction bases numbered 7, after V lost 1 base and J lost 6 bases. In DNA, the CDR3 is TGTGCCAGCAGCTTGAAGGGGGCAAAGGTCGAGCAGTACTTC. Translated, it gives CASSLKGAKVEQYF.

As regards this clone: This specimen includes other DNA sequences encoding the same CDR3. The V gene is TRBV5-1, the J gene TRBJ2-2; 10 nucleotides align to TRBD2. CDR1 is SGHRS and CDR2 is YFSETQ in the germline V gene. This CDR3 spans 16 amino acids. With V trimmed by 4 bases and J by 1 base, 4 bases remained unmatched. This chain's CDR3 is CASSPRLAGNTGELFF. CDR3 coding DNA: TGCGCCAGCAGCCCAAGACTAGCGGGGAACACCGGGGAGCTGTTTTTT.

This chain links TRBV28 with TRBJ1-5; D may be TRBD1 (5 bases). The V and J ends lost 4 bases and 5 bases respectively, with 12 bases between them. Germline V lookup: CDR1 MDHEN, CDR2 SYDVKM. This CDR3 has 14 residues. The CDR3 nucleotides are TGTGCCAGCAGTTGGGGGAGGGCTCATCAGCCCCAGCATTTT. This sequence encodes CASSWGRAHQPQHF.

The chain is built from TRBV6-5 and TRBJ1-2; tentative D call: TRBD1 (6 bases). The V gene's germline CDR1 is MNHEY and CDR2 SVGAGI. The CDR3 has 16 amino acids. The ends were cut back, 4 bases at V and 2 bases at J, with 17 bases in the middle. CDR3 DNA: TGTGCCAGCAGTTTAGTCCTGGAAGACAGGAACTATGGCTACACCTTC. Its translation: CASSLVLEDRNYGYTF.

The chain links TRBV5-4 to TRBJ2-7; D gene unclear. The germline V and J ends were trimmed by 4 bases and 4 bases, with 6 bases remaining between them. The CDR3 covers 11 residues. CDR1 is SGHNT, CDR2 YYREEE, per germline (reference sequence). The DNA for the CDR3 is TGTGCCAGCAGCACCCTATACGAGCAGTACTTC. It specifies CASSTLYEQYF.

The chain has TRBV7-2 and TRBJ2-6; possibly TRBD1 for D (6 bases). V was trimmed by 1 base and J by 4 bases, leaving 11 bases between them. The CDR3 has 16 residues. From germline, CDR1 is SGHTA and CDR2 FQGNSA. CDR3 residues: CASSLGPGVGANVLTF. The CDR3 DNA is TGTGCCAGCAGCTTAGGGCCAGGGGTCGGGGCCAACGTCCTGACTTTC.

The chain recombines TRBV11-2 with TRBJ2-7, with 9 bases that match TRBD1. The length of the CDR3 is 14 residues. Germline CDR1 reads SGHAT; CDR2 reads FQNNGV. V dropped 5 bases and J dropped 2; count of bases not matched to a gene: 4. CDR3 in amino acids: CASSPDRGAYEQYF. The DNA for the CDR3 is TGTGCCAGCAGCCCAGACAGGGGGGCCTACGAGCAGTACTTC.

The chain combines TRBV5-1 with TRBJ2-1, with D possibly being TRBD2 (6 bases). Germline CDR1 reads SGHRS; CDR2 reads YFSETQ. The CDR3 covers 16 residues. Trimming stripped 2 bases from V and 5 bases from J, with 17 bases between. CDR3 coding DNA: TGCGCCAGCAGCTTAGGCGGGAACACGATTAACAATGAGCAGTTCTTC. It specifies CASSLGGNTINNEQFF.

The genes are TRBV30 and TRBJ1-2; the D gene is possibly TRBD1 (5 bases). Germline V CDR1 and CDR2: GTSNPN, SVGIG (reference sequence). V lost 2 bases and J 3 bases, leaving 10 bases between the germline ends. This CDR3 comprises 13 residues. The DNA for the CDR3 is TGTGCCTGGAGTCAGGACACCTACTATGGCTACACCTTC. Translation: CAWSQDTYYGYTF.

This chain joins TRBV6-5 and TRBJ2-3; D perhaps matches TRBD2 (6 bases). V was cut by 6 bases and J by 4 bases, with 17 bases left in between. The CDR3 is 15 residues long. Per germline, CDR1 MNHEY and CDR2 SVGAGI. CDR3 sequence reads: CASRGLSSVADTQYF. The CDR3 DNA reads TGTGCCAGCAGGGGTCTGTCTAGCGTGGCAGATACGCAGTATTTT.

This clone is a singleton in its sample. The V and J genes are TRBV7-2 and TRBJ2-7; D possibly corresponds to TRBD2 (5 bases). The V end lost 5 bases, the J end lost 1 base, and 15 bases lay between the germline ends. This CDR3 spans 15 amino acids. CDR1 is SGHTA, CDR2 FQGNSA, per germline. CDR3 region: CASSRDASISYEQYF. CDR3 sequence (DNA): TGTGCCAGCAGCCGCGATGCTAGCATTTCCTACGAGCAGTACTTC.

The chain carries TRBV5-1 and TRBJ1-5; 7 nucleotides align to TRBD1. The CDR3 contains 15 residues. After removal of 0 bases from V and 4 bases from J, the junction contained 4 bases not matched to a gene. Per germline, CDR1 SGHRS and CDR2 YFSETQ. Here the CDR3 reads CASSLGGTANQPQHF. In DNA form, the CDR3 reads TGCGCCAGCAGCTTGGGCGGGACAGCGAATCAGCCCCAGCATTTT. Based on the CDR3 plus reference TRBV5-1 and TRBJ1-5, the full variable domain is KAGVTQTPRYLIKTRGQQVTLSCSPISGHRSVSWYQQTPGQGLQFLFEYFSETQRNKGNFPGRFSGRQFSNSRSEMNVSTLELGDSALYLCASSLGGTANQPQHFGDGTRLSIL.

The CDR3 nucleotides are TGTGCCAGCAGTGAATCGATCGCGCAGGTTGGAAACATTCAGTACTTC. Translation gives CASSESIAQVGNIQYF. This sequence joins TRBV25-1 and TRBJ2-4; the D is unclear. This CDR3 comprises 16 residues. The germline V and J ends were trimmed by 1 base and 6 bases, with 16 bases remaining between them. CDR1 is MGHDK and CDR2 is SYGVNS in the germline V gene.

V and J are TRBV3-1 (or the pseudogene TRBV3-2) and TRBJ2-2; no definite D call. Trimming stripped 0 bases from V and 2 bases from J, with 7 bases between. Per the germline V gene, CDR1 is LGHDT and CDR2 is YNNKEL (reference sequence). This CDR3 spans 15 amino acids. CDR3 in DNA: TGTGCCAGCAGCCAAGATGAGTCAAACACCGGGGAGCTGTTTTTT. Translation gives CASSQDESNTGELFF.

The CDR3 nucleotides are TGTGCCAGCAGCTCAAGCGTCGATGAGCAGTTCTTC. Protein: CASSSSVDEQFF. V usage is TRBV11-2 and J usage is TRBJ2-1; D not resolved. The CDR3 spans 12 residues. Per the germline V gene, CDR1 is SGHAT and CDR2 is FQNNGV. Trimming took 4 bases from V and 8 from J, leaving 9 bases between them.

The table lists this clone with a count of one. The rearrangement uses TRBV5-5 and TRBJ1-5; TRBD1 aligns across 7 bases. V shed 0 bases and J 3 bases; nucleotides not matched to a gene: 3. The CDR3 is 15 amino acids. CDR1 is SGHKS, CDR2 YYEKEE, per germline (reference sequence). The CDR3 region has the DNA TGTGCCAGCAGCTTGGGACAGGGAAACAATCAGCCCCAGCATTTT. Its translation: CASSLGQGNNQPQHF.

The DNA of the CDR3 is TGTGCCAGCATGCTCCAAGGACTAGCGGGAAATGAGCAGTTCTTC. It codes for CASMLQGLAGNEQFF. The chain employs TRBV27 and TRBJ2-1; 12 nucleotides align to TRBD2. The CDR3 is 15 amino acids. V trimming: 7 bases; J trimming: 7 bases; junction bases outside the gene matches: 8. The germline V gene has CDR1 MNHEY and CDR2 SMNVEV (reference sequence).

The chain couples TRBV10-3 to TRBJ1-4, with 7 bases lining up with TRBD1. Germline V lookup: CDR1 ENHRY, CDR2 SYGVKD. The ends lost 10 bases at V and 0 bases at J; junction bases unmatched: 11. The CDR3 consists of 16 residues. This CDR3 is CATSPGTVATNEKLFF. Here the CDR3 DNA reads TGTGCCACCTCCCCGGGGACAGTTGCAACTAATGAAAAACTGTTTTTT.

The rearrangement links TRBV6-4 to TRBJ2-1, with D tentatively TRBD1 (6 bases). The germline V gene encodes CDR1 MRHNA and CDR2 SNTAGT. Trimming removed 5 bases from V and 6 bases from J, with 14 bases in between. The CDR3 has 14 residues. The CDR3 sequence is CASSLTGQLNEQFF. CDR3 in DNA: TGTGCCAGCAGTCTTACGGGACAACTCAATGAGCAGTTCTTC.

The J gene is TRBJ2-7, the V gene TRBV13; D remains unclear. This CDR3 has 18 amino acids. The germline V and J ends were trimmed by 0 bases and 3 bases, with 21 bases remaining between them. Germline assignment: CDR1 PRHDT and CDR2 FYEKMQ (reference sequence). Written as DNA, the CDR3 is TGTGCCAGCAGCTTAGGTCCCGGTGAAAGGCGGCGAGACTACGAGCAGTACTTC. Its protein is CASSLGPGERRRDYEQYF.

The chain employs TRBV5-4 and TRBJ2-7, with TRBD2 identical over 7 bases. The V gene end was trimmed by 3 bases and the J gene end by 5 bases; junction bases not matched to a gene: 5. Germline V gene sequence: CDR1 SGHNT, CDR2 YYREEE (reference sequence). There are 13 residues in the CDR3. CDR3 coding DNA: TGTGCCAGCAGCTCACTAGCGTCTAACGAGCAGTACTTC. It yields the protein CASSSLASNEQYF.

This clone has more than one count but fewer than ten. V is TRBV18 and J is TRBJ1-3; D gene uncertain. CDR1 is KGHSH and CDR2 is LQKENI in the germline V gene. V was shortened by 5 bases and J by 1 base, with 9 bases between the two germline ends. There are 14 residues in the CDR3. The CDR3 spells CASSTLRSGNTIYF. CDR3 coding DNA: TGTGCCAGCTCAACCCTGAGGTCTGGAAACACCATATATTTT. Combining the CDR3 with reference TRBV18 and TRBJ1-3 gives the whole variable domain NAGVMQNPRHLVRRRGQEARLRCSPMKGHSHVYWYRQLPEEGLKFMVYLQKENIIDESGMPKERFSAEFPKEGPSILRIQQVVRGDSAAYFCASSTLRSGNTIYFGEGSWLTVV.